The rows below give T cell receptor beta chains drawn from one sample of a study of T cell responses to AZD1222 COVID-19 vaccine. Repertoires were generated with immunoSEQ multiplex PCR, while TCRdb's copy carries only in-frame clones and drops some. The data hold about 97,000 clones, with roughly 90% observed a single time. Source: peripheral blood, taken on day 0 of AZD1222 vaccination. The receptors shown here come from an adult in good health. CDR3s leave out the opening cysteine and the closing phenylalanine or tryptophan. D genes are given only for firm matches.

TRBJ2-4,11,TRBD1,TRBV10-2,ASSPGQTNIQY
TRBJ1-2,13,NA,TRBV4-1,ASSQDRGASYGYT
TRBJ1-2,11,NA,TRBV6-5,ASRRDENYGYT
TRBJ1-1,11,TRBD1,TRBV28,ASSRDRGTEAF
TRBJ2-1,15,TRBD2,TRBV24-1,ATSDGTSGSSYNEQF
TRBJ2-7,12,TRBD1,TRBV9,ASSASGTGLEQY
TRBJ1-2,11,NA,TRBV5-4,ASRPTGYYGYT
TRBJ2-7,13,TRBD2,TRBV28,ASSPYSGGAYEQY
TRBJ2-3,14,TRBD2,TRBV9,ASSPRVAGHTDTQY
TRBJ2-5,11,NA,TRBV12-3/TRBV12-4,ASSRTEKETQY
TRBJ2-2,14,TRBD2,TRBV6-5,ASSFRLAGSPGELF
TRBJ2-5,9,NA,TRBV5-1,ASSLEEAQY
TRBJ1-2,13,TRBD1,TRBV5-1,ASSLSRQGGPGYT
TRBJ2-7,11,TRBD1,TRBV7-2,ASQGTGAREQY
TRBJ1-1,12,NA,TRBV28,ASSFWGGYTEAF
TRBJ2-5,11,NA,TRBV25-1,ASTRMQSETQY
TRBJ2-7,14,TRBD2,TRBV5-1,ASSSGLAGYTYEQY
TRBJ2-2,13,TRBD1,TRBV6-2/TRBV6-3,ASSYSDRAVGELF
TRBJ1-2,11,NA,TRBV14,ASSVTLGYGYT
TRBJ2-1,13,TRBD2,TRBV2,ASRPTSGGRNEQF
TRBJ1-5,16,TRBD1,TRBV19,ASFPGTGAVYSNQPQH
TRBJ1-2,13,NA,TRBV24-1,ATSAGGGRNYGYT
TRBJ2-7,10,NA,TRBV5-1,ASTGVSYEQY
TRBJ1-4,14,NA,TRBV2,ASNPRPQTTNEKLF
TRBJ1-2,20,TRBD1,TRBV28,ASSLSNPIPAFRDSRFYGYT
TRBJ2-7,11,NA,TRBV4-3,ASSQDRAYEQY
TRBJ1-2,13,TRBD1,TRBV7-9,ASSQGQPRTYGYT
TRBJ1-1,11,NA,TRBV7-2,ASSLHLNTEAF
TRBJ2-1,13,TRBD1,TRBV10-3,AISLTGDAYNEQF
TRBJ1-1,11,NA,TRBV7-9,ASSLWGNTEAF
TRBJ1-1,11,NA,TRBV6-5,ASSSIEGTEAF
TRBJ1-2,9,NA,TRBV5-1,ATGENYGYT
TRBJ2-7,11,NA,TRBV15,ATSFLGFYEQY
TRBJ1-1,12,TRBD1,TRBV28,ASSLLDRGTEAF
TRBJ2-3,15,NA,TRBV7-9,ASSPKTGSSSTDTQY
TRBJ2-2,12,NA,TRBV2,ASVDTAGTGELF
TRBJ1-2,14,NA,TRBV6-2/TRBV6-3,ASSTVRRMVSNGYT
TRBJ2-7,10,NA,TRBV5-4,ASSFRDREQY
TRBJ2-7,14,NA,TRBV7-2,ASSPGGLGRTYEQY
TRBJ2-6,15,TRBD2,TRBV7-2,ASSLGMTSAGANVLT
TRBJ1-6,10,NA,TRBV10-3,AISDSNSPLH
TRBJ2-7,17,NA,TRBV28,ASSQTAGHLDSSSYEQY
TRBJ2-1,15,TRBD1,TRBV7-8,ASSLVSGTATYNEQF
TRBJ2-7,15,TRBD2,TRBV5-4,ASSQDRKTSWGYEQY
TRBJ1-1,13,TRBD1,TRBV5-1,ASSADRAIGTEAF
TRBJ2-7,14,TRBD2,TRBV19,ASSIAASGASYEQY
TRBJ1-3,12,NA,TRBV5-4,ASSLFQGGNTIY
TRBJ1-2,11,NA,TRBV9,ASSVDTAYGYT
TRBJ2-3,13,TRBD2,TRBV6-2/TRBV6-3,ASSVNGRALDTQY
TRBJ2-1,11,NA,TRBV9,ASSVGVPNEQF
TRBJ1-5,14,NA,TRBV19,ASSIGGGGSNQPQH
TRBJ1-3,15,NA,TRBV3-1/TRBV3-2,ASSPPGTDWTGNTIY
TRBJ1-6,15,TRBD1,TRBV7-2,ASSSRTGSSYNSPLH
TRBJ2-7,11,NA,TRBV15,ATSRVPSYEQY
TRBJ2-7,13,TRBD1,TRBV3-1/TRBV3-2,ASSRRQGPSYEQY
TRBJ1-6,17,NA,TRBV4-2,ASSQQLGRRSSYNSPLH